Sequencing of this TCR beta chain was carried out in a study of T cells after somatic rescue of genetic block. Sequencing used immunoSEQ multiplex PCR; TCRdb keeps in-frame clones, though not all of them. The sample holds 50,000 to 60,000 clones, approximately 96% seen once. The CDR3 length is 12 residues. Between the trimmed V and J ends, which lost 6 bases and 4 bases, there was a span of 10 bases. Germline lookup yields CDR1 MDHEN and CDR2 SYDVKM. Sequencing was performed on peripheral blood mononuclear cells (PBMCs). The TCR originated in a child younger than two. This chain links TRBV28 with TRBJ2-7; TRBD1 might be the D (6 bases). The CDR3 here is CASSSTGYEQYF. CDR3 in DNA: TGTGCCAGCAGCTCCACAGGGTACGAGCAGTACTTC.